This TCR beta chain was retrieved from a study of CD8+ T cells in alopecia areata. Across the whole study: Treated patients were given oral tofacitinib, which was dosed at 5 to 10 mg twice daily.

Worth noting for this clone: Its antigen is currently unknown.

The V end lost 4 bases, the J end lost 0 bases, and 10 bases lay between the germline ends. The V gene's germline CDR1 is SGHRS and CDR2 YFSETQ. The CDR3 sequence is 15 residues long. Following extraction, RNA underwent reverse transcription to cDNA, which served as the sequencing template. Method: immunoSEQ multiplex PCR; TCRdb's copy keeps in-frame clones and lacks some. This sample has about 190,000 clones, with about three fifths found just once. The sample's treatment: oral pan-JAK inhibitor, 5-10 mg twice daily. Findings and limits, study-wide: Scalp clonality and expanded CD8+ clones among the top 100 showed significant decreases with tofacitinib. Scalp lesions, especially in alopecia totalis/universalis, had higher clonality than normal scalp.

This TCR came from a human donor with alopecia areata. The gene calls are TRBV5-1 and TRBJ1-4; D remains ambiguous. The sample consisted of CD8+ T cells sorted from blood, taken at week 24, from a patient treated with tofacitinib. The CDR3 loop is CASSAAVATNEKLFF. The CDR3 DNA sequence: TGCGCCAGCAGCGCAGCGGTTGCAACTAATGAAAAACTGTTTTTT.